Presented here are 27 T cell receptor beta chains from one specimen sequenced in a study of T cells in Graves' hyperthyroidism and ophthalmopathy. TCR beta CDR3 region amplification was performed from RNA transcripts. Using the HTBI primer set, a first-round RT-PCR was run on the TCR CDR3. TCRdb reprocessed the multiplex PCR reads with MiXCR, giving one entry per CDR3 protein. Here the sample spans some 690,000 distinct CDR3 sequences, approximately 15% being singletons. The sample comprised blood. These receptors all stem from a man in his fifties with Graves' hyperthyroidism.

This clonotype has just a few counts. Being one base from a much bigger clone, this may be a read error. The chain combines TRBV12-3 or TRBV12-4 with TRBJ2-5; either TRBD1 or TRBD2 may fit D (5 bases each). This CDR3 is built from 14 residues. V lost 6 bases to trimming and J lost 7 bases, with 18 bases between them. DNA of the CDR3: TGTGCCAGCAGACGAGACCGTGGGGACGGGACCCAGTACTTC. Translating it yields CASRRDRGDGTQYF.

The chain combines TRBV19 with TRBJ1-5; TRBD1 agrees at 7 bases. CDR3 size: 15 residues. The junction had 6 bases not matched to a gene; V was cut back by 4 bases and J by 3 bases. CDR1 LNHDA and CDR2 SQIVND come from the germline V gene (reference sequence). In nucleotides, the CDR3 is TGTGCCAGTAGTAGTCGACAGGGACACAATCAGCCCCAGCATTTT. This codes for CASSSRQGHNQPQHF.

Many counts were recorded for this clonotype. V usage is TRBV11-1 and J usage is TRBJ2-1; the D gene is possibly TRBD2 (7 bases). This CDR3 is 16 amino acids long. With 1 base removed from V and 2 bases from J, the gap between germline ends came to 12 bases. CDR1 is SGHAT, CDR2 FQDESV, per germline (reference sequence). CDR3 DNA sequence: TGTGCCAGCAGCTTAGGAGGGGGAGGGCCCTACAATGAGCAGTTCTTC. Translation gives CASSLGGGGPYNEQFF.

In its sample, this clonotype was seen many times. The CDR3 loop reads CASSLRRSSGLREETQYF. In DNA form, the CDR3 reads TGTGCCAGCAGCTTACGTCGGTCTAGCGGTCTCAGAGAGGAGACCCAGTACTTC. This chain uses TRBV11-2 with TRBJ2-5, with TRBD2 identical over 7 bases. Germline V gene sequence: CDR1 SGHAT, CDR2 FQNNGV. CDR3 size: 18 residues. Trimming at V came to 2 bases and at J to 5 bases, leaving 17 bases not matched to a gene.

Details on this clonotype: Given a much more abundant clone one base away, this may be a read error. The genes are TRBV11-2 and TRBJ2-7; D is perhaps TRBD1 (6 bases). There are 13 residues in the CDR3. Germline CDR1 reads SGHAT; CDR2 reads FQNNGV. Between the trimmed V and J ends, which lost 6 bases and 3 bases, there was a span of 12 bases. The CDR3 DNA sequence: TGTGCCAGCAGTCCCCAGGGACACTACGAGCAGTACTTC. Its translation is CASSPQGHYEQYF.

V and J are TRBV19 and TRBJ2-1; D may be TRBD1 (5 bases). Germline V gene sequence: CDR1 LNHDA, CDR2 SQIVND (reference sequence). The V end lost 1 base, the J end lost 0 bases, and 13 bases lay between the germline ends. This CDR3 is 17 amino acids long. The CDR3 DNA reads as TGTGCCAGTAGTATAGGAACAGGACCGAGCTCCTACAATGAGCAGTTCTTC. Residues: CASSIGTGPSSYNEQFF.

This clonotype was observed at least ten times. This rearrangement joins TRBV18 to TRBJ2-5; possible D gene TRBD2, 6 bases. Trimming left V 0 bases short and J 3 bases short, with 8 bases between. The germline V gene encodes CDR1 KGHSH and CDR2 LQKENI. The CDR3 contains 14 residues. CDR3 nucleotide sequence: TGTGCCAGCTCACCACCATCGGGGGAAGAGACCCAGTACTTC. Protein product: CASSPPSGEETQYF.

The chain is built from TRBV18 and TRBJ2-7; TRBD1 aligns across 8 bases. J was trimmed by 5 bases and V by 3 bases; bases with no gene match: 3. The CDR3 length is 13 residues. The germline V gene has CDR1 KGHSH and CDR2 LQKENI. This CDR3 reads CASSPDRDHEQYF. The DNA of the CDR3 is TGTGCCAGCTCACCGGACAGGGACCACGAGCAGTACTTC.

This clonotype was seen a handful of times. This rearrangement joins TRBV6-1 to TRBJ2-7; 12 nucleotides align to TRBD1. This CDR3 has 14 amino acids. V shed 9 bases and J 4 bases; nucleotides not matched to a gene: 7. In germline, CDR1 is MNHNS, CDR2 SASEGT. The CDR3 sequence: CASTGTGGGYEQYF. CDR3 sequence (DNA): TGTGCCAGTACCGGGACAGGGGGCGGGTACGAGCAGTACTTC.

Ten or more counts support this clonotype. The V gene is TRBV6-1, the J gene TRBJ1-5; D remains unclear. Looked up from germline, CDR1 is MNHNS and CDR2 is SASEGT. The CDR3 has 15 residues. V was cut by 1 base and J by 0 bases, with 7 bases left in between. The CDR3 sequence: CASSEERDSNQPQHF. Here the CDR3 DNA reads TGTGCCAGCAGTGAAGAGAGGGATAGCAATCAGCCCCAGCATTTT.

This clonotype was seen at least ten times. The chain links TRBV6-6 to TRBJ1-6; TRBD1 might be the D (6 bases). V lost 0 bases and J lost 3, with 15 bases in between. Germline-derived CDR1 and CDR2 are MNHNY and SVGAGI (reference sequence). The CDR3 contains 18 residues. The CDR3: CASSYSTGPNLYNSPLHF. In DNA form, the CDR3 reads TGTGCCAGCAGTTACTCGACAGGACCAAACCTCTATAATTCACCCCTCCACTTT.

This clonotype was recorded at least ten times. The V and J genes are TRBV12-5 and TRBJ1-2; the match to TRBD1 covers 7 bases. Trimming took 1 base from V and 4 from J; bases not matched to a gene: 0. This CDR3 has 13 residues. CDR1 and CDR2 (germline): LGHNT, FRNRAP. Here the CDR3 DNA reads TGTGCTAGTGGTTTGGACAGGGGCTATGGCTACACCTTC. Its translation: CASGLDRGYGYTF.

V gene TRBV30 combines with J gene TRBJ2-2, with a weak D call TRBD1 (5 bases). CDR1 and CDR2 from the germline V gene are GTSNPN and SVGIG (reference sequence). With 0 bases removed from V and 6 bases from J, the gap between germline ends came to 5 bases. CDR3 length: 12 residues. CDR3 DNA sequence: TGTGCCTGGAGTGTAGGGGCCGGGGAGCTGTTTTTT. The encoded protein is CAWSVGAGELFF.

This clonotype was seen at least ten times. CDR3 coding DNA: TGTGCCAGCAGTTCCCTCCTCAGGGGGAAAGAGACCCAGTACTTC. Residues: CASSSLLRGKETQYF. The chain joins TRBV6-1 to TRBJ2-5; 7 bases match TRBD1. Germline assignment: CDR1 MNHNS and CDR2 SASEGT. V shed 5 bases, J shed 3 bases, and the junction held 9 bases outside the gene matches. The CDR3 has 15 amino acids.

Many counts were recorded for this clonotype. This sequence joins TRBV2 and TRBJ1-5; 8 bases fit TRBD1. Germline CDR1 reads SNHLY; CDR2 reads FYNNEI. Unmatched junction bases numbered 10, after V lost 7 bases and J lost 8 bases. The CDR3 contains 14 residues. The DNA of the CDR3 is TGTGCCAGCACCGAAGGACAGGGTTTTAAGCCCCAGCATTTT. Translating it yields CASTEGQGFKPQHF.

This clonotype occurred a few times. The chain joins TRBV10-3 to TRBJ2-7; TRBD2 is a possible D gene (6 bases). Per the germline V gene, CDR1 is ENHRY and CDR2 is SYGVKD. Trimming left V 0 bases short and J 3 bases short, with 18 bases between. This CDR3 is 17 amino acids long. Here the CDR3 reads CAISESGIGGNRYEQYF. The CDR3 DNA is TGTGCCATCAGTGAGTCAGGGATTGGCGGGAACCGCTACGAGCAGTACTTC.

The chain uses TRBV20-1 and TRBJ1-2; D remains unclear. Germline CDR1 reads DFQATT; CDR2 reads SNEGSKA (reference sequence). This CDR3 has 14 residues. V shed 5 bases and J shed 1 base, with 14 bases lying between them. The CDR3, as DNA: TGCAGTGCTTGGGCCCCGACTGGTAACTATGGCTACACCTTC. As protein: CSAWAPTGNYGYTF.

This clonotype was counted at least ten times. V is TRBV7-9 and J is TRBJ2-2; 8 bases agree with TRBD1. J lost 1 base, V lost 5 bases, and 9 bases had no gene match. There are 17 residues in the CDR3. The germline V gene encodes CDR1 SEHNR and CDR2 FQNEAQ (reference sequence). The CDR3 nucleotides read TGTGCCAGCAGCCCTCTTTCCGGGACAGGGAACACCGGGGAGCTGTTTTTT. It specifies CASSPLSGTGNTGELFF.

This clonotype was counted once. The chain joins TRBV6-1 to TRBJ2-5; 8 bases align to TRBD2. Trimming removed 6 bases from V and 2 bases from J; junction bases left unmatched: 17. From germline, CDR1 is MNHNS and CDR2 SASEGT. The CDR3 sequence is 18 residues long. The chain's CDR3 is CASRPTGGGAGGQETQYF. Here the CDR3 DNA reads TGTGCCAGCAGGCCTACAGGTGGCGGTGCGGGAGGTCAAGAGACCCAGTACTTC.

This clonotype was counted at least ten times. The rearrangement uses TRBV6-2 or TRBV6-3 and TRBJ2-7; weak D call: TRBD1 (5 bases). Germline-derived CDR1 and CDR2 are MNHEY and SVGEGT. This CDR3 is 16 amino acids long. Between the trimmed V and J ends, which lost 2 bases and 0 bases, there was a span of 14 bases. The CDR3 is CASSYAGAPLSYEQYF. The CDR3 bases are TGTGCCAGCAGTTACGCTGGGGCCCCACTCTCCTACGAGCAGTACTTC.

This clonotype was counted ten times or more. The chain links TRBV12-3 or TRBV12-4 to TRBJ2-7; TRBD2 agrees at 11 bases. The CDR3 spans 14 residues. Trimming at V came to 7 bases and at J to 5 bases, leaving 7 bases not matched to a gene. The CDR3 reads CASTLAGERNEQYF. The CDR3 DNA reads as TGTGCCAGCACACTAGCGGGAGAAAGGAACGAGCAGTACTTC.

In its sample, this clonotype was seen many times. The chain joins TRBV2 to TRBJ2-7; 7 bases agree with TRBD1. The CDR3 covers 14 residues. The junction had 8 bases not matched to a gene; V was cut back by 5 bases and J by 4 bases. Per germline, CDR1 SNHLY and CDR2 FYNNEI. CDR3 DNA sequence: TGTGCCAGCAGTAGGCGACAGGGTGCTTACGAGCAGTACTTC. It translates to CASSRRQGAYEQYF.

This clonotype was seen many times. The chain carries TRBV12-3 or TRBV12-4 and TRBJ2-7, with D perhaps assigned TRBD1 or TRBD2 (5 bases each). The CDR3 consists of 14 residues. The germline V and J ends were trimmed by 6 bases and 2 bases, with 14 bases remaining between them. CDR3 region: CASRIRDGTYEQYF. The CDR3 bases are TGTGCCAGCAGGATCCGGGACGGGACCTACGAGCAGTACTTC.

In its sample, this clonotype was seen many times. The chain couples TRBV6-1 to TRBJ1-1, with D possibly TRBD1 on 5 matching bases. Trimming left V 7 bases short and J 0 bases short, with 12 bases between. Germline V gene data show CDR1 as MNHNS and CDR2 as SASEGT. The CDR3 covers 14 residues. The CDR3 DNA reads as TGTGCCAGCACCTCGACAGCAATGAACACTGAAGCTTTCTTT. The encoded protein is CASTSTAMNTEAFF.

The J gene is TRBJ2-1, the V gene TRBV12-3 or TRBV12-4; D not resolved. The CDR3 loop spans 19 amino acids. Deletions cut 6 bases from V and 0 bases from J, with 24 bases between. This chain's CDR3 is CASRGFDGILASSYNEQFF. CDR3 bases: TGTGCCAGCAGAGGGTTCGACGGAATTCTTGCCTCCTCCTACAATGAGCAGTTCTTC.

This chain joins TRBV24-1 and TRBJ2-1; TRBD1 is a possible D gene (5 bases). CDR1 is KGHDR, CDR2 SFDVKD, per germline. Trimming cost V 3 bases and J 8 bases, with 19 bases left between them. The CDR3 is made up of 16 amino acids. In DNA form, the CDR3 reads TGTGCCACCAGTGATCCCGTTCGCCAGGTAGGGGATGAGCAGTTCTTC. It yields the protein CATSDPVRQVGDEQFF.

The sample holds many counts of this clonotype. The CDR3 reads CASSFERGPLYEQYF. The CDR3 DNA follows: TGTGCCAGCAGTTTTGAGAGGGGGCCCCTCTACGAGCAGTACTTC. The gene calls are TRBV12-3 or TRBV12-4 and TRBJ2-7, with 7 bases matching TRBD1. This CDR3 spans 15 amino acids. V shed 3 bases and J 3 bases; nucleotides not matched to a gene: 8.